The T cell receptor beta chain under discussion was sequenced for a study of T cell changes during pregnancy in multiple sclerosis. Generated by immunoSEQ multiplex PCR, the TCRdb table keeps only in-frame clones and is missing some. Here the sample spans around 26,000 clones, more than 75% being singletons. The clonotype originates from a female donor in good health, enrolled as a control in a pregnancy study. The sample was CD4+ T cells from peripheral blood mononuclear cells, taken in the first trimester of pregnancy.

The CDR3 protein is CASSLDRVYGYTF. The CDR3 DNA reads TGTGCCAGCAGCTTGGACAGGGTCTATGGCTACACCTTC. The rearrangement uses TRBV7-9 and TRBJ1-2; 8 bases map to TRBD1. The CDR3 runs 13 residues. V gave up 3 bases and J gave up 4 bases; unmatched junction bases: 1. CDR1 SEHNR and CDR2 FQNEAQ come from the germline V gene (reference sequence).